Listed here are 25 T cell receptor beta chains from one sample, sequenced in a study of blood T cell repertoires in COVID-19. Method: immunoSEQ multiplex PCR; TCRdb's copy keeps in-frame clones and lacks some. The table shows around 300,000 clones, with about 93% occurring only once. The specimen sequenced was PBMCs or T cells enriched from blood (not recorded which). The receptor source for this set is a woman aged 25 to 39 who had recovered from COVID-19.

The chain combines TRBV16 with TRBJ1-1; a possible D gene is TRBD1 (5 bases). V shed 3 bases and J shed 6 bases, with 14 bases lying between them. The CDR3 has 14 residues. Germline-derived CDR1 and CDR2 are KGHSY and FQNENV. The CDR3 DNA reads TGTGCCAGCAGCCAGGGGCTAGCGGGCTCTGAAGCTTTCTTT. As protein: CASSQGLAGSEAFF.

This chain uses TRBV6-6 with TRBJ1-1; 7 bases are a match to TRBD1. The CDR3 sequence is 15 residues long. Germline V gene lookup returns CDR1 MNHNY and CDR2 SVGAGI (reference sequence). V was pared by 7 bases and J by 0 bases, with 8 bases of the junction left unmatched. The CDR3 here is CASTSRDRLNTEAFF. The CDR3 coding sequence is TGTGCCAGCACATCCCGGGACAGATTGAACACTGAAGCTTTCTTT.

V and J are TRBV7-2 and TRBJ1-2; tentative D call: TRBD1 (5 bases). Looked up from germline, CDR1 is SGHTA and CDR2 is FQGNSA. The length of the CDR3 is 14 residues. V was cut by 5 bases and J by 2 bases, with 12 bases left in between. The CDR3 nucleotides read TGTGCCAGCAGCGGGGGGACGGCCAACTATGGCTACACCTTC. This encodes CASSGGTANYGYTF.

The chain couples TRBV4-2 to TRBJ1-2; 8 bases map to TRBD1. V was pared by 4 bases and J by 3 bases, with 4 bases of the junction left unmatched. The germline gives CDR1 LGHNA, CDR2 YNFKEQ. The length of the CDR3 is 14 residues. The CDR3 nucleotides are TGTGCCAGCAGCCGAGGACAGGGTGACTATGGCTACACCTTC. The encoded protein is CASSRGQGDYGYTF.

Details on this clone: This sequence may be a read error, since a much larger clone differs from it by one base. V and J are TRBV11-3 and TRBJ2-3; TRBD2 agrees at 13 bases. Trimming cost V 5 bases and J 2 bases; bases outside gene matches: 4. CDR1 and CDR2 (germline): SGHNT, YENEEA. The length of the CDR3 is 16 residues. CDR3 residues: CASSPGTSGVTDTQYF. In DNA form, the CDR3 reads TGTGCCAGCAGCCCAGGGACTAGCGGGGTCACAGATACGCAGTATTTT.

The chain links TRBV9 to TRBJ2-1; D gene ambiguous. The CDR3 runs to 14 residues. The germline gives CDR1 SGDLS, CDR2 YYNGEE. V dropped 0 bases and J dropped 8 bases, with 12 bases sitting between them. The CDR3 is CASSVELALDEQFF. CDR3 nucleotides: TGTGCCAGCAGCGTAGAGTTAGCTCTGGATGAGCAGTTCTTC. The whole variable domain, remainder taken from reference TRBV9 and TRBJ2-1, is DSGVTQTPKHLITATGQRVTLRCSPRSGDLSVYWYQQSLDQGLQFLIQYYNGEERAKGNILERFSAQQFPDLHSELNLSSLELGDSALYFCASSVELALDEQFFGPGTRLTVL.

V usage is TRBV27 and J usage is TRBJ2-3; tentative D call: TRBD2 (5 bases). Germline CDR1 MNHEY, CDR2 SMNVEV (reference sequence). V shed 3 bases and J shed 0 bases, with 7 bases lying between them. The CDR3 covers 14 residues. Here the CDR3 reads CASSFGGSTDTQYF. The CDR3, as DNA: TGTGCCAGCAGTTTCGGCGGGAGCACAGATACGCAGTATTTT.

The chain has TRBV19 and TRBJ2-7; a possible D gene is TRBD1 (5 bases). V lost 1 base, J lost 3 bases, and 16 bases lay in between. Germline lookup yields CDR1 LNHDA and CDR2 SQIVND (reference sequence). The CDR3 contains 16 residues. In DNA form, the CDR3 reads TGTGCCAGTAGTATAGGGTCCGTACAGGCGGACTACGAGCAGTACTTC. It codes for CASSIGSVQADYEQYF.

V usage is TRBV27 and J usage is TRBJ2-1, with 9 bases identical to TRBD2. V was pared by 4 bases and J by 9 bases, with 13 bases of the junction left unmatched. The CDR3 runs 16 residues. Germline V gene sequence: CDR1 MNHEY, CDR2 SMNVEV (reference sequence). CDR3 in DNA: TGTGCCAGCAGTTCCTTAGCGGGAGTAAAACAGGGTGAGCAGTTCTTC. Amino acids: CASSSLAGVKQGEQFF.

The chain employs TRBV10-2 and TRBJ1-2; 7 bases map to TRBD1. The CDR3 spans 14 residues. The germline gives CDR1 WSHSY, CDR2 SAAADI. Trimming cost V 5 bases and J 4 bases; bases outside gene matches: 7. Here the CDR3 DNA reads TGCGCCAGCAGTTCAGGGACAGAAGCCTATGGCTACACCTTC. It codes for CASSSGTEAYGYTF.

The rearrangement uses TRBV9 and TRBJ2-7; TRBD2 aligns across 10 bases. The V gene end was trimmed by 2 bases and the J gene end by 0 bases; junction bases not matched to a gene: 5. The germline gives CDR1 SGDLS, CDR2 YYNGEE. This CDR3 spans 16 amino acids. The DNA for the CDR3 is TGTGCCAGCAGCGTGGGCCCTAGCGGGAGCTCCTACGAGCAGTACTTC. Translated: CASSVGPSGSSYEQYF.

The chain recombines TRBV28 with TRBJ1-2; the match to TRBD1 covers 8 bases. Germline trimming cut 10 bases from V and 2 bases from J; bases unmatched to any gene: 6. CDR1 is MDHEN and CDR2 is SYDVKM in the germline V gene. The CDR3 spans 13 residues. The CDR3 sequence is CAISTGENYGYTF. Here the CDR3 DNA reads TGTGCCATCTCGACAGGGGAAAACTATGGCTACACCTTC.

The rearrangement joins TRBV11-2 to TRBJ2-7; the D gene is possibly TRBD2 (5 bases). Between the trimmed V and J ends, which lost 4 bases and 5 bases, there was a span of 24 bases. Germline values: CDR1 SGHAT, CDR2 FQNNGV. CDR3 length equals 17 residues. As DNA, the CDR3 is TGTGCCAGCAGCTCACAGCGGACCGGGCTTTACCCCCACGAGCAGTACTTC. Residues: CASSSQRTGLYPHEQYF.

The rearrangement uses TRBV18 and TRBJ2-3, with 12 bases identical to TRBD2. With 4 bases clipped from V and 0 bases from J, the junction kept 2 bases outside the gene matches. CDR1 and CDR2 (germline): KGHSH, LQKENI. The CDR3 length is 16 residues. The CDR3 is CASSRTSGTSTDTQYF. Here the CDR3 DNA reads TGTGCCAGCTCACGGACTAGCGGGACAAGCACAGATACGCAGTATTTT. Filled out from reference TRBV18 and TRBJ2-3, the complete variable domain reads NAGVMQNPRHLVRRRGQEARLRCSPMKGHSHVYWYRQLPEEGLKFMVYLQKENIIDESGMPKERFSAEFPKEGPSILRIQQVVRGDSAAYFCASSRTSGTSTDTQYFGPGTRLTVL.

The V gene is TRBV7-2, the J gene TRBJ1-4; D possibly corresponds to TRBD1 (5 bases). The V gene's germline CDR1 is SGHTA and CDR2 FQGNSA. The length of the CDR3 is 14 residues. The V end lost 5 bases, the J end lost 4 bases, and 11 bases lay between the germline ends. The CDR3 DNA reads as TGTGCCAGCAGCCGGGGGAATCATAATGAAAAACTGTTTTTT. Translated: CASSRGNHNEKLFF.

This clone has a single count. The chain links TRBV5-1 to TRBJ1-2, with D possibly matching TRBD1 (5 bases). CDR1 is SGHRS, CDR2 YFSETQ, per germline. The CDR3 is 14 amino acids. The V gene lost 0 bases and the J gene lost 6 bases, with 12 bases spanning the gap. The chain's CDR3 is CASSLEAGSHGYTF. The CDR3 bases are TGCGCCAGCAGCTTGGAGGCAGGGTCCCATGGCTACACCTTC. The full variable domain, its missing parts supplied by reference TRBV5-1 and TRBJ1-2, is KAGVTQTPRYLIKTRGQQVTLSCSPISGHRSVSWYQQTPGQGLQFLFEYFSETQRNKGNFPGRFSGRQFSNSRSEMNVSTLELGDSALYLCASSLEAGSHGYTFGSGTRLTVV.

The chain uses TRBV10-1 and TRBJ2-1; 16 bases map to TRBD2. Germline CDR1 WNHNN, CDR2 SYGVQD (reference sequence). The CDR3 has 19 residues. Germline trimming cut 3 bases from V and 4 bases from J; bases unmatched to any gene: 9. CDR3 nucleotides: TGCGCCAGCAGTGACGCTCCCGGGACTAGCGGGAGGGTTTACAATGAGCAGTTCTTC. Translated, it gives CASSDAPGTSGRVYNEQFF.

This chain links TRBV10-3 with TRBJ1-3; 8 nucleotides agree with TRBD1. After removal of 11 bases from V and 7 bases from J, the junction contained 10 bases not matched to a gene. This CDR3 spans 13 amino acids. The germline gives CDR1 ENHRY, CDR2 SYGVKD. CDR3 nucleotide sequence: TGTGCCTCGAAGGGACAGGTCTACAACACCATATATTTT. It specifies CASKGQVYNTIYF.

V and J are TRBV28 and TRBJ2-2; D might be TRBD2 (7 bases). Germline V gene lookup returns CDR1 MDHEN and CDR2 SYDVKM. The CDR3 sequence is 14 residues long. V gave up 4 bases and J gave up 7 bases, with 13 bases separating them. CDR3 nucleotide sequence: TGTGCCAGCAGTTCCCCAGGGGAGGGCGGGGAGCTGTTTTTT. This codes for CASSSPGEGGELFF. Full variable domain (rest looked up from reference TRBV28 and TRBJ2-2): DVKVTQSSRYLVKRTGEKVFLECVQDMDHENMFWYRQDPGLGLRLIYFSYDVKMKEKGDIPEGYSVSREKKERFSLILESASTNQTSMYLCASSSPGEGGELFFGEGSRLTVL.

This chain links TRBV24-1 with TRBJ2-2; 7 nucleotides line up with TRBD1. The CDR3 spans 19 residues. CDR1 is KGHDR and CDR2 is SFDVKD in the germline V gene. Losses at the gene ends were 1 base for V and 3 bases for J; bases not matched to a gene: 13. CDR3: CATSDFLGTQGRDTGELFF. CDR3 DNA sequence: TGTGCCACCAGTGATTTTTTGGGGACACAGGGGCGGGACACCGGGGAGCTGTTTTTT.

The chain uses TRBV4-1 and TRBJ1-4, with a possible D match to TRBD1 (6 bases). V was shortened by 0 bases and J by 7 bases, with 15 bases between the two germline ends. CDR3 size: 16 residues. Germline lookup yields CDR1 MGHRA and CDR2 YSYEKL. The DNA for the CDR3 is TGCGCCAGCAGCCAAGATAATAACAGGGTTGGTGAAAAACTGTTTTTT. This sequence encodes CASSQDNNRVGEKLFF.

The rearrangement uses TRBV19 and TRBJ2-3, with D perhaps matching TRBD2 (6 bases). Germline lookup yields CDR1 LNHDA and CDR2 SQIVND (reference sequence). The CDR3 loop spans 15 amino acids. The V and J ends lost 1 base and 3 bases respectively, with 11 bases between them. CDR3 bases: TGTGCCAGTAGTATAGCGGGAGAGAGAACAGATACGCAGTATTTT. This sequence encodes CASSIAGERTDTQYF.

This clone has just one count. The chain is built from TRBV7-2 and TRBJ2-7; D gene unclear. Trimming left V 1 base short and J 4 bases short, with 5 bases between. CDR1 is SGHTA and CDR2 is FQGNSA in the germline V gene. The length of the CDR3 is 12 residues. The CDR3 bases are TGTGCCAGCAGCTTAGGAGTTTACGAGCAGTACTTC. Translation gives CASSLGVYEQYF.

This chain joins TRBV30 and TRBJ1-1, with D unresolved. Germline CDR1 and CDR2: GTSNPN and SVGIG (reference sequence). V lost 5 bases and J lost 4, with 14 bases in between. This CDR3 is built from 13 residues. The DNA for the CDR3 is TGTGCCTGGTTGTGGGGAGAGAGCACTGAAGCTTTCTTT. This codes for CAWLWGESTEAFF.

The chain combines TRBV5-4 with TRBJ2-7, with D possibly matching TRBD2 (6 bases). Trimming took off 0 bases at V and 0 bases at J, with 13 bases between the two ends. The CDR3 is made up of 16 amino acids. The germline gives CDR1 SGHNT, CDR2 YYREEE (reference sequence). The CDR3 spells CASSLGGGTISYEQYF. The CDR3 DNA reads TGTGCCAGCAGCTTGGGGGGCGGGACGATCTCCTACGAGCAGTACTTC.